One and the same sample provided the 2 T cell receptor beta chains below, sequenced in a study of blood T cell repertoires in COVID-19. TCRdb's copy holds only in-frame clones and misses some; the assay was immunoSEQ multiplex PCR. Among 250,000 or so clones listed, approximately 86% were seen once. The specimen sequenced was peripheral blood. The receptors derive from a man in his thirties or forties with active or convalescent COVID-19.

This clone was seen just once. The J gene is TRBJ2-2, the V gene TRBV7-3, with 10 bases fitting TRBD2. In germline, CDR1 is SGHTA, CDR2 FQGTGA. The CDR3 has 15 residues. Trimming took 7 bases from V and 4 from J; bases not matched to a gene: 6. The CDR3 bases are TGTGCCAGCACCCTGGGACTAGCGAGCACCGGGGAGCTGTTTTTT. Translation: CASTLGLASTGELFF.

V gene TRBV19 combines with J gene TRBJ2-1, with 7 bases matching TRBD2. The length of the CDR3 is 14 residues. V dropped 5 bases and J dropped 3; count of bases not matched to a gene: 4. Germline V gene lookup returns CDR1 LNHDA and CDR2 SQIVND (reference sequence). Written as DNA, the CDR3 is TGTGCCAGTAGTGGACTAGGAGGCTACAATGAGCAGTTCTTC. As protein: CASSGLGGYNEQFF.